This paragraph covers one T cell receptor (beta chain) sequence. The CDR3 runs to 16 residues. CDR1 is SNHLY, CDR2 FYNNEI, per germline. Losses at the gene ends were 6 bases for V and 5 bases for J; bases not matched to a gene: 11. This entry comes from a study of blood T cell repertoires in COVID-19. Across the whole study: Whether acute or convalescent, the COVID-19 samples came from the United States, Italy and Spain. Nucleic acid was either cDNA or gDNA, and it came from T cells, B-cell-depleted T cells, or PBMCs.

Per the original methods: Amplification with reference gene primers provided the estimates of nucleated cell counts. The table came from immunoSEQ multiplex PCR; TCRdb's copy has only in-frame clones and leaves some out. The D gene and trimming were derived from the DNA, and the V and J assignments and clone size from that table. The sample yields about 150,000 clones, approximately 80% seen once. The genes are TRBV2 and TRBJ2-1; 9 nucleotides match TRBD2. The clonotype comes from a human donor in a cohort sampled during active COVID-19. Sequenced: peripheral blood. This CDR3 reads CASSRERGLADNEQFF. The CDR3 DNA reads as TGTGCCAGCAGCCGAGAGAGGGGACTAGCAGACAATGAGCAGTTCTTC. Full variable domain (rest looked up from reference TRBV2 and TRBJ2-1): EPEVTQTPSHQVTQMGQEVILRCVPISNHLYFYWYRQILGQKVEFLVSFYNNEISEKSEIFDDQFSVERPDGSNFTLKIRSTKLEDSAMYFCASSRERGLADNEQFFGPGTRLTVL.